The source of this T cell receptor (beta chain) is a study of early T cells in non-severe SARS-CoV-2 infection. Overall study: The study sequenced bulk RNA from unsorted whole blood, with chains unpaired.

V lost 3 bases and J lost 4; bases outside the gene matches: 7. This CDR3 is built from 15 residues. The V gene's germline CDR1 is SNHLY and CDR2 FYNNEI. TCRdb reanalysed the 5' RACE reads using MiXCR and keeps one entry per CDR3 protein. Seen here are approximately 9,100 distinct CDR3 sequences, under 5.5% observed once, and the top ten hold around a tenth. This clonotype appeared many times. The chain is built from TRBV2 and TRBJ1-1; 8 bases map to TRBD1. Input material: whole blood. The TCR comes from an adult who was a healthcare worker with PCR-confirmed SARS-CoV-2 infection or an uninfected control (not recorded which). The CDR3 DNA follows: TGTGCCAGCAGTGACGGACAGGGTGTTGCCACTGAAGCTTTCTTT. This sequence encodes CASSDGQGVATEAFF.